This T cell receptor (beta chain) was profiled in a study of CD8 T cells in ankylosing spondylitis (TCRdb year 2017). Describing the broader study: The study set out to find disease-linked TCR variants by profiling T cell receptor beta repertoires in ankylosing spondylitis patients and healthy donors. The whole study cohort included roughly 110 healthy donors and 25 or so ankylosing spondylitis patients. Peripheral blood was sampled, and synovial fluid was also collected from ankylosing spondylitis patients. Overall study outcomes, separate from this receptor: Some TCR beta motif variants had previously been reported in synovial fluid and blood of reactive arthritis patients, which suggested common disease-initiation mechanisms. In peripheral blood, the disease-linked clones were found at relatively low frequencies and had a CD8+ phenotype. According to the report, matched synovial fluid samples from ankylosing spondylitis patients were significantly enriched for the disease-linked clones. A TCR beta motif of about 8 highly homologous amino acid variants appeared characteristic of blood from ankylosing spondylitis patients.

This clonotype was seen a handful of times. No cognate antigen has been identified for it. Within one base of it there is no much larger clone, and no base qualities were kept. The CDR3 runs 12 residues from the cysteine to the phenylalanine. Only the CDR3 part of the read is kept: 36 bases, read in frame from the first base. V lost 6 bases and J lost 4 bases; the stretch between them is 10 bases long. TCRdb records Illumina HiSeq 2500 as the sequencer. TCR beta libraries were prepared by quantitative 5'-RACE with molecular barcodes. As for the original processing: A new computational method, built on a probabilistic model of VDJ rearrangement, was used to identify disease-linked TCR variants. The public reads were reprocessed in TCRdb via fastp at Q25 and MiXCR, keeping in-frame beta chains. Each record represents a unique CDR3 protein, reported with the most common genes and DNA among its rows. The V and J calls and clone size are TCRdb's, not the authors'. The sample yields more than 150,000 distinct CDR3 sequences; around 10% were counted once. The ten largest clones add up to 25% to 30% of the sample.

This sequence was found in a male donor with ankylosing spondylitis or in good health (not recorded which). Input material: blood, either unsorted or a sorted T cell fraction (not recorded which). The chain was built from TRBV12-3 or TRBV12-4 and TRBJ2-7, with the D gene call left open. The nucleotide sequence is TGTGCCAGCAGCTTGGACCAATACGAGCAGTACTTC. This encodes CASSLDQYEQYF.